The present T cell receptor beta chain was sequenced within a study of cytomegalovirus exposure and HLA in healthy donors. Findings and limits, study-wide: Previous analysis showed most TCR beta V segments were productive about 87% or about 30% of the time. HLA alleles were associated with 15,000 to 20,000 TCR beta sequences in a later analysis at 0.05 false discovery rate.

This clone was seen only once. Antigen unknown. The PCR employed 60 Vbeta primers together with 13 Jbeta primers. TCRdb's table, derived via immunoSEQ multiplex PCR, lists solely in-frame clones and lacks some. The sample records about 140,000 clones, 75% to 85% being singletons. The CDR3 consists of 14 residues. Looked up from germline, CDR1 is MNHEY and CDR2 is SMNVEV (reference sequence). V lost 3 bases to trimming and J lost 6 bases, with 14 bases between them. The donors, nominally healthy at sampling, likely had unrecorded immune exposures. This TCR came from a female donor in good health and CMV-seronegative. The sample comprised PBMCs. The J gene is TRBJ1-2, the V gene TRBV27; TRBD1 is a possible D gene (6 bases). As DNA, the CDR3 is TGTGCCAGCAGTTTGGGGCAGGGGTTGAATGGCTACACCTTC. It yields the protein CASSLGQGLNGYTF.